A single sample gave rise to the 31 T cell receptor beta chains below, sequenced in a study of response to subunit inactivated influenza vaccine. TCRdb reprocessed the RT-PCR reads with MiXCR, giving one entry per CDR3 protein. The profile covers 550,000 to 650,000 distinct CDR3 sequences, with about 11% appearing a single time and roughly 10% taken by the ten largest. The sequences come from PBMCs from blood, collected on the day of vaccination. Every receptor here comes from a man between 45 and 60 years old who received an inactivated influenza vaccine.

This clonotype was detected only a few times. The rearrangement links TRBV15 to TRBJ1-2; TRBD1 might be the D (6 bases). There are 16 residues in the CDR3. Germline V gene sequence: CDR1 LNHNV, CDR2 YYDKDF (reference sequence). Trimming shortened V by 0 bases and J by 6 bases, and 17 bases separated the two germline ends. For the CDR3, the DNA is TGTGCCACCAGCAGAGAATTTACGGGGGGCTCGGATGGCTACACCTTC. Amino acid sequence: CATSREFTGGSDGYTF.

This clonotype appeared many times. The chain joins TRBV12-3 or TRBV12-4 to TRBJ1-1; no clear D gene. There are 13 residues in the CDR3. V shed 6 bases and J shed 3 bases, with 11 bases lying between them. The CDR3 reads CASSPMGYTEAFF. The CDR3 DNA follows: TGTGCCAGCAGCCCAATGGGGTACACTGAAGCTTTCTTT.

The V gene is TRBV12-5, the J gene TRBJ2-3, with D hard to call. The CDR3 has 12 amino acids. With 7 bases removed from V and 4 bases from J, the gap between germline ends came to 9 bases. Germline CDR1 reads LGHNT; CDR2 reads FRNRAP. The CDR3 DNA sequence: TGTGCTAGTGCCTCTCTTCCAGATACGCAGTATTTT. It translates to CASASLPDTQYF.

CDR3 sequence reads: CASSPLLDYGYTF. The CDR3 coding sequence is TGTGCCAGCAGCCCCTTATTAGACTATGGCTACACCTTC. The rearrangement links TRBV7-9 to TRBJ1-2; no clear D. Between the trimmed V and J ends, which lost 5 bases and 3 bases, there was a span of 10 bases. This CDR3 comprises 13 residues. Per germline, CDR1 SEHNR and CDR2 FQNEAQ (reference sequence).

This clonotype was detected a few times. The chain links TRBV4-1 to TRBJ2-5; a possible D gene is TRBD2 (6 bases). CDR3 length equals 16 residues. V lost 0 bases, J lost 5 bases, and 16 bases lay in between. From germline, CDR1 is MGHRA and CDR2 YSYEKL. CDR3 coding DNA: TGCGCCAGCAGCCAAGACGAGACGAGAGGAGGGGAGACCCAGTACTTC. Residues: CASSQDETRGGETQYF.

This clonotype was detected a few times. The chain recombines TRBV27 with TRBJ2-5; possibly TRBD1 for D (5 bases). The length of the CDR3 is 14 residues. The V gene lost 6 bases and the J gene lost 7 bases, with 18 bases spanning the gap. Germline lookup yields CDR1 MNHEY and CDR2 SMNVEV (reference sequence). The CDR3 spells CASRQDGSRRTQYF. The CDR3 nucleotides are TGTGCCAGCAGACAGGACGGGTCCCGGCGGACCCAGTACTTC.

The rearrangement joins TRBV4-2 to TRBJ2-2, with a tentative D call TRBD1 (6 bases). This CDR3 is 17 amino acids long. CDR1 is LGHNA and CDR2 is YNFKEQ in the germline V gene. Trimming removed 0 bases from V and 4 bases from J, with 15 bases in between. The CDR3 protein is CASSQDPPGAITGELFF. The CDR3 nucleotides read TGTGCCAGCAGCCAAGATCCCCCAGGGGCCATCACCGGGGAGCTGTTTTTT.

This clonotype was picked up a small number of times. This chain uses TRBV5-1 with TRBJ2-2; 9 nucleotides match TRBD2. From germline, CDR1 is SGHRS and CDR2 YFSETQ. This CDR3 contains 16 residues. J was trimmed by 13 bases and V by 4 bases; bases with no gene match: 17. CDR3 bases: TGCGCCAGCAGCGTCTCCGGGACTAGCCCTGTCACGGGGCTGTTTTTT. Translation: CASSVSGTSPVTGLFF.

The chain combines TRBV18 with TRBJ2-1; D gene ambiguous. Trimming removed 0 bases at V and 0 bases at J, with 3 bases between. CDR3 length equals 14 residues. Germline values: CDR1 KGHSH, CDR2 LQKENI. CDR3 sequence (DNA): TGTGCCAGCTCACCACCAGCCTCCTACAATGAGCAGTTCTTC. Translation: CASSPPASYNEQFF.

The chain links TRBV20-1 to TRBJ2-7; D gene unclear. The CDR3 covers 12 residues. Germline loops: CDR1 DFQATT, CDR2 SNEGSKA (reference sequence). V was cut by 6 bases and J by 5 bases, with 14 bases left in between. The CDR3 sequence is CSALHPWDEQYF. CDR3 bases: TGCAGTGCGCTACACCCTTGGGACGAGCAGTACTTC.

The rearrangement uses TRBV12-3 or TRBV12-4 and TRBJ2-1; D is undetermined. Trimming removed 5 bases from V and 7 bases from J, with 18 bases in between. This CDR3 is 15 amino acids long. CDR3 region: CASSILGVVANEQFF. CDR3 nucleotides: TGTGCCAGCAGTATCCTTGGGGTAGTTGCAAATGAGCAGTTCTTC.

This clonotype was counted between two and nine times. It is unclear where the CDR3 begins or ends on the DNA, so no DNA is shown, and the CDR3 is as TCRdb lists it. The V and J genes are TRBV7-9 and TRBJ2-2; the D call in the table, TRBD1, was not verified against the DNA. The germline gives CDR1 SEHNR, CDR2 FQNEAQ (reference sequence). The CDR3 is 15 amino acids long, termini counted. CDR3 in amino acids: CASSFGSGRAGELFF.

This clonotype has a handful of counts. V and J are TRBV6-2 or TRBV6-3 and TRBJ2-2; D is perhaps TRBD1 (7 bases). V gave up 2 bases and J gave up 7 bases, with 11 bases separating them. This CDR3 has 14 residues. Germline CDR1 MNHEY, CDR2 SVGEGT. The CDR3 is CASSYQGGNGELFF. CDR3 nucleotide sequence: TGTGCCAGCAGTTACCAGGGGGGAAACGGGGAGCTGTTTTTT.

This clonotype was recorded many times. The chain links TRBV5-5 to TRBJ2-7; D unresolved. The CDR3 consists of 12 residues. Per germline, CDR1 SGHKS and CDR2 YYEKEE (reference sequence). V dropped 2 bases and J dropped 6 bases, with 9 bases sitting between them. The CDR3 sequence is CASSLVSGEQYF. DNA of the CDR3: TGTGCCAGCAGCTTAGTCAGTGGCGAGCAGTACTTC.

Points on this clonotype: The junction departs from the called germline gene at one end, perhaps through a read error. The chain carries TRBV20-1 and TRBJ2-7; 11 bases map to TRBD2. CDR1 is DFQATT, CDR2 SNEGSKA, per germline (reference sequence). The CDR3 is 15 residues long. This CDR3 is CSAPASGRSSYERYF. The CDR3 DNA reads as TGCAGTGCCCCCGCTAGCGGGAGGTCCTCCTACGAGCGGTACTTC.

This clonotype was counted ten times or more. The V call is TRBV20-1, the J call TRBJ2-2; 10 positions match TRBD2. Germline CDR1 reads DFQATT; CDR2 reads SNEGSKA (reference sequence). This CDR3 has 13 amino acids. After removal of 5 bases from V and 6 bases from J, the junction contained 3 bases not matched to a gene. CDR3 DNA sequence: TGCAGTGCTCTAGCGGGAGAAGCCGGGGAGCTGTTTTTT. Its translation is CSALAGEAGELFF.

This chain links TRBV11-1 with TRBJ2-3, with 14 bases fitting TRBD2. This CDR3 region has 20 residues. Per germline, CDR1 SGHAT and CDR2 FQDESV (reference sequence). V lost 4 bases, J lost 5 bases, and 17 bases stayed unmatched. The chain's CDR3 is CASSSSRPGTSGGPRDTQYF. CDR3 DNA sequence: TGTGCCAGCAGCTCCTCTCGCCCCGGGACTAGCGGGGGACCTCGAGATACGCAGTATTTT.

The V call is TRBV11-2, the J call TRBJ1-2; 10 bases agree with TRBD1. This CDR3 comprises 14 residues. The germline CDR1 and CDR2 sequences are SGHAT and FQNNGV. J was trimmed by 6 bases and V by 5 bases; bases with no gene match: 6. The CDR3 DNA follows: TGTGCCAGCAGCCAGGACAGGGGGGGAAATGGCTACACCTTC. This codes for CASSQDRGGNGYTF.

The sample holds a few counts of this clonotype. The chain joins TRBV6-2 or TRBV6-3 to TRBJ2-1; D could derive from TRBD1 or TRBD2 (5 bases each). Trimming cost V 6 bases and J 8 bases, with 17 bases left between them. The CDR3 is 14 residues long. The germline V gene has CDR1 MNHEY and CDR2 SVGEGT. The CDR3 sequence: CASRHFDRGDEQFF. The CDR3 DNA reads TGTGCCAGCAGACATTTTGATAGGGGAGATGAGCAGTTCTTC.

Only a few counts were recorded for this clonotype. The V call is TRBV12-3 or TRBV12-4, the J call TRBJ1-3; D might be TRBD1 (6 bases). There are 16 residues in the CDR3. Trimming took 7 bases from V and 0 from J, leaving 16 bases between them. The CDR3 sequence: CASIEPGGRSGNTIYF. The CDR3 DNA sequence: TGTGCCAGCATTGAGCCTGGGGGCCGCTCTGGAAACACCATATATTTT.

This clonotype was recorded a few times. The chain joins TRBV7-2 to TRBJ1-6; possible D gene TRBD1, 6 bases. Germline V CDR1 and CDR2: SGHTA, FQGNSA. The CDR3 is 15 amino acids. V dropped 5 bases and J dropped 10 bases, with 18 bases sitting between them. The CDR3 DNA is TGTGCCAGCAGCCGAAAGGGGGGTTTGGAATCACCCCTCCACTTT. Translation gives CASSRKGGLESPLHF.

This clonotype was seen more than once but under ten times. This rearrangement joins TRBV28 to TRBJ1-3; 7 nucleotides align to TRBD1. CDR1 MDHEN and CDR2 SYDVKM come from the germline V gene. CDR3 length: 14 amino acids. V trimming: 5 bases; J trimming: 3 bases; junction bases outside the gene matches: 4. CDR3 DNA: TGTGCCAGCAGTACCACAGGGGATGGAAACACCATATATTTT. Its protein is CASSTTGDGNTIYF.

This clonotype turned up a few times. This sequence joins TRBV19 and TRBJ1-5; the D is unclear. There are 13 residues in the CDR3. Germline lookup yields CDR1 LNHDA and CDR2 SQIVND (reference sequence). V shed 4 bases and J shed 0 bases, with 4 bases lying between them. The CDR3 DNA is TGTGCCAGTAGTACCATTAGCAATCAGCCCCAGCATTTT. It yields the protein CASSTISNQPQHF.

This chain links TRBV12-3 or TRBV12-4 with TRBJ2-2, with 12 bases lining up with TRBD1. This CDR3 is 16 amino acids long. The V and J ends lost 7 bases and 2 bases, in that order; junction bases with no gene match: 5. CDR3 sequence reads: CASNRGTGGNTGELFF. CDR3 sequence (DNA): TGTGCCAGCAATCGGGGGACAGGGGGCAACACCGGGGAGCTGTTTTTT.

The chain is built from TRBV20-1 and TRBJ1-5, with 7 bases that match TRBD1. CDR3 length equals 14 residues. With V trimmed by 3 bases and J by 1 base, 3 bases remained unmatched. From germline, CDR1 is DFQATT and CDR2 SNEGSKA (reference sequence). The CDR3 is CSASGGQSNQPQHF. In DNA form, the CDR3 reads TGCAGTGCTAGCGGGGGACAGAGCAATCAGCCCCAGCATTTT.

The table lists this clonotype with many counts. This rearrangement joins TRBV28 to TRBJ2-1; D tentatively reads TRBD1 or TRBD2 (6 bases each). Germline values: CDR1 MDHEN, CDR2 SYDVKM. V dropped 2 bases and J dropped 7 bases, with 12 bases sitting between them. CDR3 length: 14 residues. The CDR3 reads CASSLPGALNEQFF. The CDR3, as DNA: TGTGCCAGCAGTTTACCGGGGGCGTTGAATGAGCAGTTCTTC.

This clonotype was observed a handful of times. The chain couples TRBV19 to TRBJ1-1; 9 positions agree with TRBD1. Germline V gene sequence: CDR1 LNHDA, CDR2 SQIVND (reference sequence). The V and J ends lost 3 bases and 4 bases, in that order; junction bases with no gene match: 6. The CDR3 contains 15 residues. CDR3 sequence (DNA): TGTGCCAGTAGTATGGGACAGGGAGGGAGCACTGAAGCTTTCTTT. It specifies CASSMGQGGSTEAFF.

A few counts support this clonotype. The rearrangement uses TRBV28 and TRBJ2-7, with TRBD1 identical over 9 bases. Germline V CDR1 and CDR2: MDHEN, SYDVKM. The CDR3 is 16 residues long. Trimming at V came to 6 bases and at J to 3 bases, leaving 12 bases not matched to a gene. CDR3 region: CASSVTGQGPHYEQYF. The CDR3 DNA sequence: TGTGCCAGCAGCGTCACGGGACAGGGACCCCACTACGAGCAGTACTTC.

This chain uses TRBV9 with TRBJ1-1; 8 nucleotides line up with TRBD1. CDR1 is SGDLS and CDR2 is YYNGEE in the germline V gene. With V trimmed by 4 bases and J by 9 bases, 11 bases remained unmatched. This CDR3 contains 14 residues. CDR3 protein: CASSLILRTGKAFF. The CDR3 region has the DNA TGTGCCAGCAGCCTCATCCTCCGGACAGGGAAAGCTTTCTTT.

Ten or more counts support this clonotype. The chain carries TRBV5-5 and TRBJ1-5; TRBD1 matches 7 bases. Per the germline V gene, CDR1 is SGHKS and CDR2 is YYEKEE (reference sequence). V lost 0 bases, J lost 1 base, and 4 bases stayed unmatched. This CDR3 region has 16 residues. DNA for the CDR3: TGTGCCAGCAGCTTGGGGGCAGGGGGAAGCAATCAGCCCCAGCATTTT. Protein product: CASSLGAGGSNQPQHF. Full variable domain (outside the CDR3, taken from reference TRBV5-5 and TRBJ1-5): DAGVTQSPTHLIKTRGQQVTLRCSPISGHKSVSWYQQVLGQGPQFIFQYYEKEERGRGNFPDRFSARQFPNYSSELNVNALLLGDSALYLCASSLGAGGSNQPQHFGDGTRLSIL.

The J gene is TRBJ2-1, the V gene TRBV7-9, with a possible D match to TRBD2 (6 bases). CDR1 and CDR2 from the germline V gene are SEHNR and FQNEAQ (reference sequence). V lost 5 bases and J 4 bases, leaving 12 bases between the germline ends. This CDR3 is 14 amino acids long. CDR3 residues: CASSPGDGYNEQFF. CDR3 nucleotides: TGTGCCAGCAGCCCGGGGGACGGGTACAATGAGCAGTTCTTC.